This T cell receptor beta chain was sequenced in a study of type 1 regulatory T cells. Each CDR3 protein gets one entry after TCRdb re-called the reads with MiXCR. This sample has 70,000 or so distinct CDR3 sequences, with under 25% found just once. Germline V gene sequence: CDR1 SGHTA, CDR2 FQGTGA. The CDR3 totals 14 residues. Trimming cost V 1 base and J 2 bases, with 8 bases left between them. General study results and limits: Type 1 regulatory T cells had a more restricted TCR repertoire than non-type 1 regulatory T cells.

As to this clonotype: Its antigen is currently unknown.

The chain links TRBV7-3 to TRBJ2-5; a possible D gene is TRBD2 (5 bases). The sample consisted of cultured type 1 regulatory T (Tr1) cells, either the whole culture or a sorted fraction (not recorded which). The origin of this receptor is a human donor in good health. CDR3 amino acids: CASSLNPGQETQYF. The CDR3 nucleotides are TGTGCCAGCAGCTTAAATCCGGGGCAAGAGACCCAGTACTTC.